These 27 T cell receptor beta chains share one sample of origin, sequenced in a study of CD4 T cells in relation to SARS-CoV-2 and coronaviruses. These receptors have no identified antigens. Unexposed donor CD4+ T cells date from about 2011-2018, before the COVID-19 pandemic. CD4+ T cells were isolated from the cells after less than 13 days of culture. Libraries were prepared by immunoSEQ multiplex PCR; TCRdb keeps only in-frame clonotypes and omits some of them. The data show approximately 16,000 clones, 60% to 80% seen once. Sequenced: CD4+ T cells from PBMCs, cultured in vitro. All receptors derive from a human donor in good health.

The chain joins TRBV2 to TRBJ2-2; D is undetermined. V was trimmed by 6 bases and J by 7 bases, leaving 6 bases between them. From germline, CDR1 is SNHLY and CDR2 FYNNEI. The CDR3 is 11 amino acids. The CDR3 coding sequence is TGTGCCAGCAGGGGGTACGGGGAGCTGTTTTTT. Its translation: CASRGYGELFF.

The V call is TRBV5-1, the J call TRBJ1-3, with unresolved D. The CDR3 is 14 amino acids. V was pared by 1 base and J by 2 bases, with 7 bases between. CDR1 is SGHRS and CDR2 is YFSETQ in the germline V gene. The CDR3 sequence: CASSLWATGNTIYF. CDR3 coding DNA: TGCGCCAGCAGCTTGTGGGCTACTGGAAACACCATATATTTT.

This chain joins TRBV5-1 and TRBJ2-3; 11 bases line up with TRBD1. CDR1 is SGHRS, CDR2 YFSETQ, per germline. The V gene end was trimmed by 5 bases and the J gene end by 4 bases; junction bases not matched to a gene: 3. The length of the CDR3 is 14 residues. In DNA, the CDR3 is TGCGCCAGCAGAGAGGGACAGGGGGCAGATACGCAGTATTTT. Amino acid sequence: CASREGQGADTQYF.

The genes are TRBV27 and TRBJ1-2, with 12 bases that match TRBD1. Germline CDR1 and CDR2: MNHEY and SMNVEV (reference sequence). After removal of 6 bases from V and 7 bases from J, the junction contained 9 bases not matched to a gene. CDR3 length equals 15 residues. The chain's CDR3 is CASRPGQGARAGYTF. The DNA of the CDR3 is TGTGCCAGCAGGCCGGGACAGGGGGCGCGGGCTGGCTACACCTTC.

This chain uses TRBV6-5 with TRBJ2-2; D uncertain. This CDR3 has 12 residues. Germline V gene lookup returns CDR1 MNHEY and CDR2 SVGAGI. For the CDR3, the DNA is TGTGGCTCCGAATCGAACACCGGGGAGCTGTTTTTT. Translating gives CGSESNTGELFF.

The chain is built from TRBV3-1 (or the pseudogene TRBV3-2) and TRBJ1-2, with 8 nucleotides matching TRBD1. Trimming at V came to 5 bases and at J to 3 bases, leaving 11 bases not matched to a gene. This CDR3 contains 16 residues. The germline CDR1 and CDR2 sequences are LGHDT and YNNKEL (reference sequence). This CDR3 is CASSDRRQGPYYGYTF. CDR3 sequence (DNA): TGTGCCAGCAGCGACCGAAGACAGGGGCCTTACTATGGCTACACCTTC.

J is TRBJ2-5 and V is TRBV11-2; maybe TRBD2 (6 bases). The V and J ends lost 3 bases and 4 bases respectively, with 15 bases between them. The CDR3 length is 15 residues. Germline V gives CDR1 SGHAT, CDR2 FQNNGV. CDR3 bases: TGTGCCAGCAGCTTCCAAGTCGGGGGAGGAGAGACCCAGTACTTC. It specifies CASSFQVGGGETQYF.

The chain uses TRBV4-1 and TRBJ2-5, with D possibly being TRBD2 (6 bases). Germline CDR1 reads MGHRA; CDR2 reads YSYEKL. Trimming stripped 0 bases from V and 4 bases from J, with 15 bases between. This CDR3 contains 16 residues. The CDR3 is CASSQDRSGLRETQYF. Here the CDR3 DNA reads TGCGCCAGCAGCCAAGATAGAAGCGGGCTTAGAGAGACCCAGTACTTC.

The J gene is TRBJ2-7, the V gene TRBV6-6, with D possibly TRBD1 on 6 matching bases. The CDR3 is made up of 15 amino acids. Trimming shortened V by 6 bases and J by 3 bases, and 18 bases separated the two germline ends. Germline CDR1 is MNHNY and CDR2 is SVGAGI (reference sequence). The CDR3 is CASRPLRTDYYEQYF. The CDR3 DNA sequence: TGTGCCAGCAGACCCCTTCGGACAGACTACTACGAGCAGTACTTC.

The chain carries TRBV28 and TRBJ2-7, with D tentatively TRBD2 (6 bases). This CDR3 is built from 13 residues. CDR1 is MDHEN and CDR2 is SYDVKM in the germline V gene. The ends were cut back, 5 bases at V and 6 bases at J, with 14 bases in the middle. CDR3 residues: CASSLGTPPEQYF. The DNA for the CDR3 is TGTGCCAGCAGTCTCGGGACTCCTCCCGAGCAGTACTTC. Using reference TRBV28 and TRBJ2-7 for the parts outside the CDR3, the full variable domain is DVKVTQSSRYLVKRTGEKVFLECVQDMDHENMFWYRQDPGLGLRLIYFSYDVKMKEKGDIPEGYSVSREKKERFSLILESASTNQTSMYLCASSLGTPPEQYFGPGTRLTVT.

This CDR3 reads CASSVGSSGVTKNIQYF. Written as DNA, the CDR3 is TGTGCCAGCAGCGTAGGATCCAGCGGAGTTACCAAAAACATTCAGTACTTC. The V and J genes are TRBV9 and TRBJ2-4; D possibly corresponds to TRBD2 (5 bases). V was trimmed by 0 bases and J by 2 bases, leaving 15 bases between them. Germline CDR1 and CDR2: SGDLS and YYNGEE. This CDR3 contains 17 residues.

The chain has TRBV20-1 and TRBJ2-1; 12 nucleotides align to TRBD2. The V gene's germline CDR1 is DFQATT and CDR2 SNEGSKA (reference sequence). The CDR3 extends over 19 amino acids. The V gene end was trimmed by 3 bases and the J gene end by 7 bases; junction bases not matched to a gene: 19. CDR3 DNA sequence: TGCAGTGCTAGTCCCCGAGCTAGCGGGAGGGCCCTCGGGAGGAATGAGCAGTTCTTC. This codes for CSASPRASGRALGRNEQFF.

The chain combines TRBV27 with TRBJ1-2; D may be TRBD1 (6 bases). The CDR3 totals 13 residues. Looked up from germline, CDR1 is MNHEY and CDR2 is SMNVEV (reference sequence). V gave up 5 bases and J gave up 5 bases, with 12 bases separating them. Written as DNA, the CDR3 is TGTGCCAGCAGTCCAGACAGGAAATATGGCTACACCTTC. Translation: CASSPDRKYGYTF.

This chain uses TRBV30 with TRBJ1-1, with a weak D call TRBD1 (6 bases). CDR1 and CDR2 from the germline V gene are GTSNPN and SVGIG (reference sequence). The V end was cut by 8 bases, the J end by 5 bases, with 15 bases between. This CDR3 comprises 12 residues. CDR3 sequence: CAGGGRRTEAFF. DNA for the CDR3: TGTGCCGGAGGGGGGCGAAGGACTGAAGCTTTCTTT.

A remark on this clone: A clone one base away is much larger, so this may be a read error. The chain joins TRBV7-3 to TRBJ2-7; 9 bases fit TRBD1. The CDR3 extends over 14 amino acids. Trimming took 6 bases from V and 0 from J; bases not matched to a gene: 3. Germline V gene sequence: CDR1 SGHTA, CDR2 FQGTGA. The CDR3 region is CASRTTGGSYEQYF. The CDR3 DNA reads as TGTGCCAGCAGAACGACAGGGGGCTCCTACGAGCAGTACTTC.

The chain carries TRBV9 and TRBJ2-7; 8 bases are a match to TRBD2. The CDR3 length is 15 residues. Germline CDR1 and CDR2: SGDLS and YYNGEE. The V gene end was trimmed by 0 bases and the J gene end by 2 bases; junction bases not matched to a gene: 4. CDR3 sequence (DNA): TGTGCCAGCAGCGTAGGGACTAGCCTAGCCTACGAGCAGTACTTC. It specifies CASSVGTSLAYEQYF.

The genes are TRBV24-1 and TRBJ1-5; no reliable D call. Germline values: CDR1 KGHDR, CDR2 SFDVKD. The V and J ends lost 5 bases and 0 bases respectively, with 10 bases between them. This CDR3 contains 15 residues. The CDR3 DNA follows: TGTGCCACCAGTGCCACGGGATCTAGCAATCAGCCCCAGCATTTT. Its translation is CATSATGSSNQPQHF.

This clone was picked up a small number of times. The rearrangement joins TRBV27 to TRBJ1-1; tentatively, D is TRBD1 (5 bases). CDR1 and CDR2 from the germline V gene are MNHEY and SMNVEV (reference sequence). This CDR3 comprises 14 residues. Deletions cut 2 bases from V and 3 bases from J, with 10 bases between. This CDR3 is CASSLIGADTEAFF. DNA of the CDR3: TGTGCCAGCAGTTTAATAGGGGCAGACACTGAAGCTTTCTTT.

Here the CDR3 DNA reads TGTGCCAGCGTGTTTATGAGGGACAATGAGCAGTTCTTC. Protein product: CASVFMRDNEQFF. The chain carries TRBV6-6 and TRBJ2-1; tentatively, D is TRBD2 (5 bases). Germline CDR1 is MNHNY and CDR2 is SVGAGI (reference sequence). The germline V and J ends were trimmed by 8 bases and 5 bases, with 13 bases remaining between them. The CDR3 is 13 amino acids.

The V gene is TRBV29-1, the J gene TRBJ1-4; D gene unclear. V lost 1 base to trimming and J lost 8 bases, with 2 bases between them. This CDR3 spans 10 amino acids. CDR1 and CDR2 from the germline V gene are SQVTM and ANQGSEA. The CDR3 bases are TGCAGCGTTGAAGTGGAAAAACTGTTTTTT. It yields the protein CSVEVEKLFF.

The chain uses TRBV6-2 or TRBV6-3 and TRBJ2-2; D unclear. V was shortened by 2 bases and J by 0 bases, with 7 bases between the two germline ends. In germline, CDR1 is MNHEY, CDR2 SVGEGT. The CDR3 extends over 15 amino acids. The CDR3 coding sequence is TGTGCCAGCAGTTACGGTCTTGCGAACACCGGGGAGCTGTTTTTT. Its translation: CASSYGLANTGELFF.

The chain is built from TRBV9 and TRBJ2-2; no clear D. This CDR3 has 14 amino acids. Germline V gene data show CDR1 as SGDLS and CDR2 as YYNGEE. V was shortened by 3 bases and J by 0 bases, with 6 bases between the two germline ends. CDR3 nucleotides: TGTGCCAGCAGCGGACCGTCGAACACCGGGGAGCTGTTTTTT. This sequence encodes CASSGPSNTGELFF. Drawing the rest from reference TRBV9 and TRBJ2-2, the complete variable domain is DSGVTQTPKHLITATGQRVTLRCSPRSGDLSVYWYQQSLDQGLQFLIQYYNGEERAKGNILERFSAQQFPDLHSELNLSSLELGDSALYFCASSGPSNTGELFFGEGSRLTVL.

The V and J genes are TRBV18 and TRBJ1-2; D not certain. V was clipped by 4 bases and J by 8 bases, with 11 bases between them. This CDR3 is built from 12 residues. Germline-derived CDR1 and CDR2 are KGHSH and LQKENI. The CDR3 nucleotides read TGTGCCAGCTCACTCTCGGGATACGGCTACACCTTC. It codes for CASSLSGYGYTF. Based on the CDR3 plus reference TRBV18 and TRBJ1-2, the full variable domain is NAGVMQNPRHLVRRRGQEARLRCSPMKGHSHVYWYRQLPEEGLKFMVYLQKENIIDESGMPKERFSAEFPKEGPSILRIQQVVRGDSAAYFCASSLSGYGYTFGSGTRLTVV.

The chain recombines TRBV30 with TRBJ2-5, with D perhaps TRBD2 (7 bases). The ends were cut back, 3 bases at V and 5 bases at J, with 19 bases in the middle. The germline CDR1 and CDR2 sequences are GTSNPN and SVGIG (reference sequence). CDR3 length: 15 amino acids. CDR3 DNA: TGTGCCTGGAGGGGGGGGGCAGGGGCTGGGGAGACCCAGTACTTC. It specifies CAWRGGAGAGETQYF.

The count of this clone is one. The germline gene is not matched at one end of the junction; a read error may be the cause. The genes are TRBV5-8 and TRBJ1-2; D gene uncertain. From germline, CDR1 is SGHTS and CDR2 YDEGEE. This CDR3 has 8 amino acids. The CDR3 coding sequence is TGTGCCAGGGAAGGTGGGGCCTTC. Its translation: CAREGGAF.

The chain recombines TRBV18 with TRBJ2-7; a possible D gene is TRBD1 (6 bases). The CDR3 is 14 amino acids. Trimming cost V 1 base and J 2 bases, with 9 bases left between them. CDR1 is KGHSH and CDR2 is LQKENI in the germline V gene. CDR3 bases: TGTGCCAGCTCACCACAACGACAGGCCTACGAGCAGTACTTC. It codes for CASSPQRQAYEQYF.

The chain is built from TRBV29-1 and TRBJ1-2; TRBD1 might be the D (5 bases). The V end was cut by 7 bases, the J end by 4 bases, with 10 bases between. Germline V CDR1 and CDR2: SQVTM, ANQGSEA. The CDR3 runs 11 residues. For the CDR3, the DNA is TGCAGCGGGGCAGGGTCCTATGGCTACACCTTC. As protein: CSGAGSYGYTF.